The 29 T cell receptor beta chains reported below all come from one sample, sequenced in a study of CD8+CD57+ T cells in acquired aplastic anemia. The study profiled TCR beta VDJ and CDR3 using genomic DNA as template. TCRdb independently ran MiXCR on the reads; one entry per CDR3 protein. The sample carries around 140,000 distinct CDR3 sequences, 41% recorded once. The sequenced sample was sorted CD4+, CD8+, or CD8+CD57+ T cells (not recorded which) from PBMCs. The receptors were gathered from a human donor in good health, serving as a control.

This clonotype was seen only a few times. It may be a read error: a sequence one base away is much more abundant. V is TRBV20-1 and J is TRBJ2-1; maybe TRBD2 (5 bases). V dropped 5 bases and J dropped 0 bases, with 14 bases sitting between them. In germline, CDR1 is DFQATT, CDR2 SNEGSKA (reference sequence). This CDR3 is 15 amino acids long. The CDR3 spells CSAGSSWSSYNEQFF. DNA for the CDR3: TGCAGTGCTGGGAGTAGTTGGAGCTCCTACAATGAGCAGTTCTTC.

This clonotype showed up many times. The chain is built from TRBV29-1 and TRBJ1-1; 10 bases align to TRBD1. This CDR3 has 14 residues. V was pared by 5 bases and J by 6 bases, with 9 bases of the junction left unmatched. Germline assignment: CDR1 SQVTM and CDR2 ANQGSEA. Written as DNA, the CDR3 is TGCAGCGTTCTCCCCGATGGGACAGGGGCTGAAGCTTTCTTT. Residues: CSVLPDGTGAEAFF.

The CDR3 sequence is CASGSTGSGGRIMNTEAFF. CDR3 DNA sequence: TGTGCTAGTGGCTCTACGGGATCCGGGGGGCGCATCATGAACACTGAAGCTTTCTTT. This sequence joins TRBV12-5 and TRBJ1-1; TRBD1 is a possible D gene (6 bases). V was clipped by 6 bases and J by 0 bases, with 26 bases between them. Germline CDR1 LGHNT, CDR2 FRNRAP. The CDR3 has 19 amino acids. The full variable domain, its missing parts supplied by reference TRBV12-5 and TRBJ1-1, is DARVTQTPRHKVTEMGQEVTMRCQPILGHNTVFWYRQTMMQGLELLAYFRNRAPLDDSGMPKDRFSAEMPDATLATLKIQPSEPRDSAVYFCASGSTGSGGRIMNTEAFFGQGTRLTVV.

Worth noting for this clonotype: This CDR3 is missing its conserved last phenylalanine or tryptophan, likely due to a read error. The chain employs TRBV20-1 and TRBJ1-4, with no clear D. Germline lookup yields CDR1 DFQATT and CDR2 SNEGSKA (reference sequence). The V and J ends lost 1 base and 6 bases respectively, with 12 bases between them. The CDR3 has 14 residues. DNA for the CDR3: TGCAGTGCTAGAGGTTCCCGGCGAGATGAAAAACTGTTTTCT. It yields the protein CSARGSRRDEKLFS.

About this clonotype itself: At one end the junction does not follow the germline gene, possibly because of a read error. The CDR3 DNA is TGCGGTGCTCGCCGGACTAGCGGGGGAAACGAGCAGTACTTC. This gives the protein CGARRTSGGNEQYF. The chain has TRBV20-1 and TRBJ2-7; 13 nucleotides agree with TRBD2. The CDR3 covers 14 residues. Germline V gene lookup returns CDR1 DFQATT and CDR2 SNEGSKA (reference sequence).

In its sample, this clonotype was seen many times. V and J are TRBV27 and TRBJ1-6; possible D gene TRBD1, 5 bases. CDR3 length: 14 residues. Germline lookup yields CDR1 MNHEY and CDR2 SMNVEV (reference sequence). With 6 bases removed from V and 5 bases from J, the gap between germline ends came to 11 bases. CDR3 protein: CASSLGLHNSPLHF. The DNA of the CDR3 is TGTGCCAGCAGCCTGGGACTTCATAATTCACCCCTCCACTTT.

The chain uses TRBV19 and TRBJ1-6, with D maybe TRBD1 (5 bases). Germline CDR1 and CDR2: LNHDA and SQIVND (reference sequence). V lost 8 bases, J lost 6 bases, and 11 bases lay in between. The CDR3 has 13 amino acids. CDR3 loop: CASSGRPNSPLHF. DNA for the CDR3: TGTGCCAGTTCGGGACGCCCTAATTCACCCCTCCACTTT. Supplemented by reference TRBV19 and TRBJ1-6, the full variable domain reads DGGITQSPKYLFRKEGQNVTLSCEQNLNHDAMYWYRQDPGQGLRLIYYSQIVNDFQKGDIAEGYSVSREKKESFPLTVTSAQKNPTAFYLCASSGRPNSPLHFGNGTRLTVT.

The chain uses TRBV10-2 and TRBJ1-1, with 9 bases lining up with TRBD1. V lost 7 bases to trimming and J lost 5 bases; unmatched junction nucleotides: 8. The CDR3 loop spans 14 amino acids. Germline CDR1 reads WSHSY; CDR2 reads SAAADI. This chain's CDR3 is CASNAGTGSTEAFF. CDR3 in DNA: TGCGCCAGCAACGCCGGGACAGGGAGTACTGAAGCTTTCTTT.

To note about this clonotype: It may be a read error: a sequence one base away is much more abundant. V usage is TRBV5-4 and J usage is TRBJ1-2, with D unresolved. Germline V gene data show CDR1 as SGHNT and CDR2 as YYREEE (reference sequence). This CDR3 contains 14 residues. The V gene lost 0 bases and the J gene lost 3 bases, with 9 bases spanning the gap. DNA of the CDR3: TGTGCCAGCAGCTTGGCACGGACGGACTATGGCTACACCTTC. It codes for CASSLARTDYGYTF.

This clonotype has a count of ten or more. The rearrangement links TRBV6-1 to TRBJ1-5; 8 positions match TRBD1. The germline gives CDR1 MNHNS, CDR2 SASEGT. This CDR3 is 13 amino acids long. The V gene end was trimmed by 7 bases and the J gene end by 7 bases; junction bases not matched to a gene: 6. CDR3 sequence (DNA): TGTGCCAGCATGGACAGGGAGATGCAGCCCCAGCATTTT. Encoded protein: CASMDREMQPQHF.

This clonotype was detected many times. The chain recombines TRBV20-1 with TRBJ1-5; D may be TRBD1 (6 bases). CDR1 is DFQATT and CDR2 is SNEGSKA in the germline V gene (reference sequence). This CDR3 spans 12 amino acids. The V and J ends lost 7 bases and 1 base respectively, with 8 bases between them. CDR3 protein: CSVGQSNQPQHF. As DNA, the CDR3 is TGCAGTGTTGGACAGAGCAATCAGCCCCAGCATTTT.

In the case of this clonotype: This clone may be a read error of a much larger clone one base away. The chain carries TRBV9 and TRBJ2-3; D possibly corresponds to TRBD2 (5 bases). The CDR3 totals 16 residues. Germline values: CDR1 SGDLS, CDR2 YYNGEE. CDR3 bases: TGTGCCAGCAGCCCCTCGGGCGTTTCTAGCACAGTTACGCAGTATTTT. Translated: CASSPSGVSSTVTQYF.

The sample holds many counts of this clonotype. The chain couples TRBV20-1 to TRBJ2-3; 10 bases are shared with TRBD2. The J segment lost 3 bases and the V segment lost 6 bases, leaving 3 bases of the junction unmatched. The CDR3 spans 13 residues. Germline CDR1 reads DFQATT; CDR2 reads SNEGSKA (reference sequence). The CDR3 DNA sequence: TGCAGTGCAGCTAGCGGGGGAACAGATACGCAGTATTTT. Protein sequence: CSAASGGTDTQYF.

About this clonotype itself: One end of the junction is discordant with germline, which a read error may explain. This chain connects TRBV29-1 to TRBJ2-7, with TRBD2 matching over 9 bases. Germline V gene sequence: CDR1 SQVTM, CDR2 ANQGSEA. This CDR3 has 13 amino acids. The CDR3, as DNA: TGCAGCGTCGAAGATCCTAGCGGGGTCGAGCAGTACTTC. Translating gives CSVEDPSGVEQYF.

This clonotype was seen at least ten times. The genes are TRBV5-4 and TRBJ2-1; TRBD1 agrees at 8 bases. The CDR3 is 15 residues long. In germline, CDR1 is SGHNT, CDR2 YYREEE (reference sequence). Trimming took 3 bases from V and 4 from J; bases not matched to a gene: 6. DNA of the CDR3: TGTGCCAGCAGCTCGACGGGACAGGAGTACAATGAGCAGTTCTTC. This codes for CASSSTGQEYNEQFF. Complete variable domain (other parts from reference TRBV5-4 and TRBJ2-1): ETGVTQSPTHLIKTRGQQVTLRCSSQSGHNTVSWYQQALGQGPQFIFQYYREEENGRGNFPPRFSGLQFPNYSSELNVNALELDDSALYLCASSSTGQEYNEQFFGPGTRLTVL.

This clonotype was observed many times. In DNA form, the CDR3 reads TGTGCCAGCAGCCAGTCACTGCAGGCGGATACGCAGTATTTT. Translated: CASSQSLQADTQYF. This sequence joins TRBV7-8 and TRBJ2-3; D gene uncertain. CDR3 length: 14 residues. Between the trimmed V and J ends, which lost 5 bases and 6 bases, there was a span of 15 bases. CDR1 SGHVS and CDR2 FQNEAQ come from the germline V gene. Supplemented by reference TRBV7-8 and TRBJ2-3, the full variable domain reads GAGVSQSPRYKVAKRGQDVALRCDPISGHVSLFWYQQALGQGPEFLTYFQNEAQLDKSGLPSDRFFAERPEGSVSTLKIQRTQQEDSAVYLCASSQSLQADTQYFGPGTRLTVL.

This clonotype was detected ten times or more. This chain links TRBV20-1 with TRBJ2-1; D is perhaps TRBD2 (6 bases). The germline V gene encodes CDR1 DFQATT and CDR2 SNEGSKA (reference sequence). Between the trimmed V and J ends, which lost 5 bases and 10 bases, there was a span of 18 bases. The CDR3 consists of 13 residues. This CDR3 reads CSAPRTTPREQFF. CDR3 in DNA: TGCAGTGCTCCCCGGACTACGCCTAGGGAGCAGTTCTTC.

In this sample, this clonotype turned up a few times. The genes are TRBV29-1 and TRBJ1-1, with 10 bases aligning to TRBD1. CDR3 length equals 13 residues. Per the germline V gene, CDR1 is SQVTM and CDR2 is ANQGSEA. The ends lost 7 bases at V and 3 bases at J; junction bases unmatched: 5. CDR3 amino acids: CSGGTGEYTEAFF. Here the CDR3 DNA reads TGCAGCGGAGGGACAGGGGAGTACACTGAAGCTTTCTTT.

V and J are TRBV7-9 and TRBJ1-2; maybe TRBD1 (6 bases). The CDR3 totals 12 residues. CDR1 is SEHNR, CDR2 FQNEAQ, per germline (reference sequence). The ends were cut back, 4 bases at V and 4 bases at J, with 7 bases in the middle. The CDR3 nucleotides read TGTGCCAGCAGCTGGGACATCTATGGCTACACCTTC. Translation gives CASSWDIYGYTF. Full variable domain (rest looked up from reference TRBV7-9 and TRBJ1-2): DTGVSQNPRHKITKRGQNVTFRCDPISEHNRLYWYRQTLGQGPEFLTYFQNEAQLEKSRLLSDRFSAERPKGSFSTLEIQRTEQGDSAMYLCASSWDIYGYTFGSGTRLTVV.

This clonotype was counted at least ten times. The V and J genes are TRBV7-8 and TRBJ2-5, with TRBD1 as a possible D gene (5 bases). Germline V gene lookup returns CDR1 SGHVS and CDR2 FQNEAQ. V lost 5 bases, J lost 7 bases, and 14 bases lay in between. The CDR3 is 13 residues long. This CDR3 is CASSVQAPGTQYF. The CDR3 bases are TGTGCCAGCAGCGTACAGGCTCCGGGGACCCAGTACTTC.

This clonotype has at least ten counts. The chain employs TRBV19 and TRBJ1-2; weak D call: TRBD1 (6 bases). CDR1 LNHDA and CDR2 SQIVND come from the germline V gene (reference sequence). Trimming cost V 3 bases and J 4 bases, with 18 bases left between them. The CDR3 runs to 16 residues. Here the CDR3 reads CASSMRGGARAYGYTF. The CDR3, as DNA: TGTGCCAGTAGTATGCGAGGGGGTGCGAGAGCCTATGGCTACACCTTC.

This clonotype showed up just a few times. A read error may explain this, as a much larger clone is one base away. This sequence joins TRBV5-1 and TRBJ2-1; D may be TRBD2 (7 bases). Germline CDR1 and CDR2: SGHRS and YFSETQ. This CDR3 is 14 amino acids long. The CDR3 here is CASSLFTGARERFF. In DNA, the CDR3 is TGCGCCAGCAGCTTGTTCACGGGGGCGCGGGAGCGGTTCTTC.

The CDR3 nucleotides read TGCGCCAGCAGCACCGGGACTACCCAAGAGACCCAGTACTTC. Translating gives CASSTGTTQETQYF. The rearrangement uses TRBV5-1 and TRBJ2-5, with 7 bases lining up with TRBD2. Germline V gives CDR1 SGHRS, CDR2 YFSETQ. The CDR3 spans 14 residues. V was clipped by 4 bases and J by 1 base; unmatched bases: 4. The variable domain in full, with the rest retrieved from reference TRBV5-1 and TRBJ2-5, is KAGVTQTPRYLIKTRGQQVTLSCSPISGHRSVSWYQQTPGQGLQFLFEYFSETQRNKGNFPGRFSGRQFSNSRSEMNVSTLELGDSALYLCASSTGTTQETQYFGPGTRLLVL.

This chain uses TRBV9 with TRBJ1-2; D perhaps matches TRBD1 (6 bases). V lost 0 bases and J lost 8, with 17 bases in between. The CDR3 is made up of 15 amino acids. Per germline, CDR1 SGDLS and CDR2 YYNGEE. This CDR3 is CASSVGTAPDRGYTF. For the CDR3, the DNA is TGTGCCAGCAGCGTAGGGACAGCACCGGATCGAGGCTACACCTTC.

The sample holds many counts of this clonotype. The rearrangement links TRBV18 to TRBJ1-2; 8 bases align to TRBD1. The CDR3 length is 15 residues. The germline V gene encodes CDR1 KGHSH and CDR2 LQKENI. Losses at the gene ends were 1 base for V and 7 bases for J; bases not matched to a gene: 8. The CDR3 is CASSPLDRGSAGYTF. The CDR3 nucleotides read TGTGCCAGCTCACCACTTGACAGGGGTTCGGCTGGCTACACCTTC.

The genes are TRBV4-2 and TRBJ2-1, with 12 bases matching TRBD2. The CDR3 has 16 amino acids. V shed 5 bases, J shed 6 bases, and the junction held 8 bases outside the gene matches. Germline loops: CDR1 LGHNA, CDR2 YNFKEQ. Here the CDR3 DNA reads TGTGCCAGCAGCACCAGACTAGCGGGGGAGGTCAATGAGCAGTTCTTC. Protein: CASSTRLAGEVNEQFF.

This clonotype came up many times. The genes are TRBV11-2 and TRBJ2-3, with a weak D call TRBD2 (5 bases). The CDR3 is made up of 15 amino acids. The V gene lost 5 bases and the J gene lost 1 base, with 13 bases spanning the gap. Germline V gene lookup returns CDR1 SGHAT and CDR2 FQNNGV. CDR3 in DNA: TGTGCCAGCAGCCTCCGAGGTAGCGGCACAGATACGCAGTATTTT. Encoded protein: CASSLRGSGTDTQYF.

The chain has TRBV6-5 and TRBJ1-6; tentatively, D is TRBD1 (5 bases). The germline V gene encodes CDR1 MNHEY and CDR2 SVGAGI. With 2 bases removed from V and 7 bases from J, the gap between germline ends came to 12 bases. The CDR3 has 15 amino acids. In DNA form, the CDR3 reads TGTGCCAGCAGTTACGGGGGGGGACTGAATTCACCCCTCCACTTT. It yields the protein CASSYGGGLNSPLHF.

To note about this clonotype: This may be a read error: a much more frequent sequence differs by one nucleotide. The chain recombines TRBV2 with TRBJ1-1; no clear D gene. Trimming took 2 bases from V and 10 from J, leaving 17 bases between them. CDR1 and CDR2 (germline): SNHLY, FYNNEI. The length of the CDR3 is 14 residues. The CDR3 reads CASSESAVVSAAFF. In nucleotides, the CDR3 is TGTGCCAGCAGTGAAAGCGCCGTGGTATCGGCAGCTTTCTTT.